This T cell receptor (beta chain) was obtained from a study of blood T cell repertoires in COVID-19. Study-level information: Sites across the United States, Italy and Spain contributed samples from acute and convalescent COVID-19. T cells, B-cell-depleted T cells, or PBMCs provided the cDNA or gDNA that served as material.

Germline CDR1 ENHRY, CDR2 SYGVKD. V lost 2 bases and J 0 bases, leaving 12 bases between the germline ends. CDR3 length: 16 residues. Per the study methods: Nucleated cell number was recorded as an estimate derived from reference gene primer amplification. This table comes from immunoSEQ multiplex PCR, and its TCRdb copy is limited to in-frame clones, with some not included. V, J and clone size are those of that table, while D and trimming were read from the DNA. Among some 210,000 clones listed, approximately 90% were seen once. Enrolment of Seattle patients took place during active infection, and they were followed longitudinally.

Input material: peripheral blood. This TCR was sampled from a man between 60 and 70 years old with COVID-19, enrolled during active disease. The rearrangement links TRBV10-3 to TRBJ2-3; tentatively, D is TRBD2 (6 bases). CDR3 sequence: CAISEVPAGSTDTQYF. Here the CDR3 DNA reads TGTGCCATCAGTGAGGTCCCAGCGGGCAGCACAGATACGCAGTATTTT.